This T cell receptor beta chain comes out of a study of early T cells in non-severe SARS-CoV-2 infection. Study at large: Chains were unpaired, as sequencing was done on bulk RNA from unsorted whole blood.

Study findings and constraints: Anti-spike CD8 responses were favored in VDJdb matching, and private and CD4 specificities were missed.

CDR3 size: 15 residues. Trimming took off 6 bases at V and 1 base at J, with 13 bases between the two ends. Germline CDR1 and CDR2: MNHEY and SVGEGT. On this clonotype itself: Its antigen is not identified.

Molecules of cDNA were individually given unique molecular identifiers that were attached to them. One entry per CDR3 protein, called by TCRdb with MiXCR from the 5' RACE reads. The sample records under 50,000 distinct CDR3 sequences, 20% to 25% being singletons. The clonotype was recovered from an adult who was a healthcare worker with PCR-confirmed SARS-CoV-2 infection or an uninfected control (not recorded which). The sample was whole blood, taken at baseline. The V call is TRBV6-2 or TRBV6-3, the J call TRBJ1-5; no reliable D call. The CDR3 protein is CASRRSRRSNQPQHF. Written as DNA, the CDR3 is TGTGCCAGCAGACGGTCCAGGAGGAGCAATCAGCCCCAGCATTTT.